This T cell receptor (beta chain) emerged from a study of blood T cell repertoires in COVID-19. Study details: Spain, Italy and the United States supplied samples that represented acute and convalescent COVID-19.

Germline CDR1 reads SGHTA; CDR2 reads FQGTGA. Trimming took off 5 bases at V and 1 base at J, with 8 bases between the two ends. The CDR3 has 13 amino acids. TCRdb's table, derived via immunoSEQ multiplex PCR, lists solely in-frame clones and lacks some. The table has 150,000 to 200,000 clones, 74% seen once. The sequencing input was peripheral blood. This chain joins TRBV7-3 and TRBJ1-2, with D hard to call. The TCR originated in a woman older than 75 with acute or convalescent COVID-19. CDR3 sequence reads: CASSPGDNYGYTF. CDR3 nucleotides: TGTGCCAGCAGCCCCGGAGATAACTATGGCTACACCTTC.